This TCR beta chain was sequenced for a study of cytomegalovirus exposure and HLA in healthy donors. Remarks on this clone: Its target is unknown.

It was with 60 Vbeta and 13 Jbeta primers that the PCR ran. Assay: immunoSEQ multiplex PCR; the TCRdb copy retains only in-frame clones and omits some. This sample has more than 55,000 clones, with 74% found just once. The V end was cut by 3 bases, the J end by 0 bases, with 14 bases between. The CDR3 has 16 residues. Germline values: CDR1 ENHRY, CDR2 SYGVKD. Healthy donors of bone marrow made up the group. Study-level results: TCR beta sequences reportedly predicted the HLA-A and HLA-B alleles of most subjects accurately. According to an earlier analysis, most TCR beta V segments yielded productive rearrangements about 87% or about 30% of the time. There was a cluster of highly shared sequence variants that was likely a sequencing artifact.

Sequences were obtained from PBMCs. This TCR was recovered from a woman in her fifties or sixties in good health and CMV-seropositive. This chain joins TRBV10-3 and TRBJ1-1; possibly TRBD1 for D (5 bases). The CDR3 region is CAISDLDRTMNTEAFF. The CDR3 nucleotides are TGTGCCATCAGTGATCTAGACAGAACTATGAACACTGAAGCTTTCTTT.